This passage covers 2 T cell receptor beta chains from one sample sequenced in a study of blood T cell repertoires in COVID-19. Sequenced by immunoSEQ multiplex PCR; TCRdb stores in-frame clones only, minus some. The table has 100,000 to 150,000 clones, about 83% seen once. Material for sequencing was peripheral blood. The receptors derive from a man in his sixties with acute or convalescent COVID-19.

This clone came up a few times. The V and J genes are TRBV9 and TRBJ1-4; TRBD1 matches at 7 bases. Germline V gene data show CDR1 as SGDLS and CDR2 as YYNGEE. V lost 0 bases, J lost 5 bases, and 7 bases stayed unmatched. This CDR3 is 16 amino acids long. The CDR3 bases are TGTGCCAGCAGCGTAGGAGTGGTCAGGGGGAATGAAAAACTGTTTTTT. Translated: CASSVGVVRGNEKLFF.

The genes are TRBV7-8 and TRBJ2-5; TRBD1 might be the D (6 bases). This CDR3 comprises 14 residues. From germline, CDR1 is SGHVS and CDR2 FQNEAQ. Trimming removed 5 bases from V and 4 bases from J, with 14 bases in between. For the CDR3, the DNA is TGTGCCAGCAGCGCACAGGGTTGGGGAGAGACCCAGTACTTC. The encoded protein is CASSAQGWGETQYF.